This T cell receptor (beta chain) was observed in a study of liver allograft versus peripheral blood T cells. Study at large: Transplanted livers and recipients' peripheral blood had their T cell receptor repertoires compared.

Per the germline V gene, CDR1 is GTSNPN and CDR2 is SVGIG (reference sequence). V was trimmed by 3 bases and J by 8 bases, leaving 10 bases between them. The CDR3 contains 11 residues. A remark on this clonotype: What it recognizes is unknown.

Study outcomes and limitations: Repertoires of T cell receptors that resided inside liver allografts reportedly differed from those in peripheral blood.

TCRdb ran MiXCR on the reads and lists one entry per CDR3 protein. The sample yields more than 9,000 distinct CDR3 sequences, about a fifth seen once. The TCR originated in a human patient who had a liver transplant. The T cells may partly be graft donor cells. The gene calls are TRBV30 and TRBJ1-2; maybe TRBD1 (5 bases). The CDR3 region is CAWSPRGGYTF. The CDR3 DNA reads TGTGCCTGGAGCCCACGGGGCGGCTACACCTTC.